This passage covers 32 T cell receptor beta chains from one sample sequenced in a study of CD8+CD57+ T cells in acquired aplastic anemia (dated 2018 in TCRdb). Expansion of CD8+CD57+ cells had been shown by flow cytometry in the patients chosen for sequencing. TCRdb names Illumina HiSeq 2000 as the instrument used. Profiling of TCR beta VDJ combinations and CDR3 sequences used genomic DNA as the template. TCRdb reworked the public reads: Q25 trimming with fastp, MiXCR clone assembly, productive beta chains retained. Records with the same CDR3 protein are collapsed into one entry carrying the most frequent genes and DNA. This sample has under 200,000 distinct CDR3 sequences in its table, and 40% to 55% of those were observed once. The top ten constitute under 3.5% of the sample. Sequences were obtained from sorted CD4+, CD8+, or CD8+CD57+ T cells (not recorded which) from PBMCs. The receptors originated from a human donor with aplastic anemia.

This clonotype appeared many times. The chain combines TRBV20-1 with TRBJ1-3; D unresolved. V lost 1 base, J lost 4 bases, and 8 bases lay in between. The CDR3 runs 13 residues. Per the germline V gene, CDR1 is DFQATT and CDR2 is SNEGSKA (reference sequence). CDR3 nucleotide sequence: TGCAGTGCTAGAGCTTCGGGGGGAAACACCATATATTTT. This gives the protein CSARASGGNTIYF.

This chain joins TRBV18 and TRBJ1-3; perhaps TRBD1 as D (6 bases). The CDR3 runs 16 residues. Trimming took 1 base from V and 0 from J, leaving 10 bases between them. From germline, CDR1 is KGHSH and CDR2 LQKENI. The CDR3 sequence is CASSPRTEASGNTIYF. The DNA of the CDR3 is TGTGCCAGCTCACCACGGACAGAGGCCTCTGGAAACACCATATATTTT.

The chain is built from TRBV9 and TRBJ1-3; tentatively, D is TRBD1 (5 bases). The germline V and J ends were trimmed by 0 bases and 2 bases, with 6 bases remaining between them. The CDR3 is made up of 14 amino acids. Per the germline V gene, CDR1 is SGDLS and CDR2 is YYNGEE. For the CDR3, the DNA is TGTGCCAGCAGCGTAGGGGGGGCTGGAAACACCATATATTTT. Translated, it gives CASSVGGAGNTIYF.

This clonotype was picked up many times. The V and J genes are TRBV7-6 and TRBJ1-4; possibly TRBD1 for D (5 bases). The ends were cut back, 3 bases at V and 8 bases at J, with 13 bases in the middle. The CDR3 covers 14 residues. Germline V gene lookup returns CDR1 SGHVS and CDR2 FNYEAQ. The DNA for the CDR3 is TGTGCCAGCAGCTTCCAGACCCAGGGAGAAAAACTGTTTTTT. This sequence encodes CASSFQTQGEKLFF.

This clonotype appeared many times. This chain uses TRBV20-1 with TRBJ2-5; D unclear. Germline assignment: CDR1 DFQATT and CDR2 SNEGSKA (reference sequence). The CDR3 runs 12 residues. The V and J ends lost 3 bases and 4 bases respectively, with 9 bases between them. CDR3 in amino acids: CSARGDTETQYF. The CDR3 DNA follows: TGCAGTGCTAGGGGCGACACAGAGACCCAGTACTTC.

The sample holds a few counts of this clonotype. V gene TRBV20-1 combines with J gene TRBJ1-2; the match to TRBD1 covers 9 bases. The CDR3 sequence is 14 residues long. Germline V lookup: CDR1 DFQATT, CDR2 SNEGSKA (reference sequence). Losses at the gene ends were 3 bases for V and 4 bases for J; bases not matched to a gene: 6. The CDR3 region has the DNA TGCAGTGCTAGGAGGACAGGGGACGCCTATGGCTACACCTTC. Translating gives CSARRTGDAYGYTF.

This clonotype was found many times. This chain joins TRBV7-9 and TRBJ1-2, with D perhaps matching TRBD1 (5 bases). CDR3 length: 15 amino acids. Trimming stripped 2 bases from V and 8 bases from J, with 18 bases between. Germline loops: CDR1 SEHNR, CDR2 FQNEAQ (reference sequence). CDR3 sequence reads: CASSLPGAGYGGYTF. CDR3 bases: TGTGCCAGCAGCTTACCTGGGGCAGGGTACGGGGGCTACACCTTC.

This CDR3 is CASSTPGVNTEAFF. In DNA, the CDR3 is TGCGCCAGCAGCACCCCAGGGGTGAACACTGAAGCTTTCTTT. This sequence joins TRBV10-2 and TRBJ1-1, with D tentatively TRBD1 (6 bases). Trimming pared 6 bases from V and 0 bases from J, leaving 11 bases between. The CDR3 is made up of 14 amino acids. Germline V gene sequence: CDR1 WSHSY, CDR2 SAAADI.

The chain uses TRBV10-3 and TRBJ1-2, with 7 nucleotides matching TRBD1. The CDR3 is made up of 13 amino acids. J gave up 6 bases and V 6 bases, and 7 bases lay outside the gene matches. Germline assignment: CDR1 ENHRY and CDR2 SYGVKD. DNA of the CDR3: TGTGCCATCAGCGGTACAGGGGCCAATGGCTACACCTTC. This sequence encodes CAISGTGANGYTF.

To note about this clonotype: An end of the junction does not agree with germline; a read error may underlie this. The rearrangement links TRBV4-3 to TRBJ2-7; weak D call: TRBD2 (6 bases). CDR3 length: 14 residues. Germline CDR1 reads LGHNA; CDR2 reads YSLEER. CDR3 nucleotides: TGCGTCAGCAGCCCGGAGGGGAGGAGCTACGAGCAGTACTTC. It yields the protein CVSSPEGRSYEQYF.

Concerning this clonotype: This may be a read error: a much more frequent sequence differs by one nucleotide. This chain links TRBV24-1 with TRBJ2-2; TRBD2 matches at 7 bases. This CDR3 is built from 16 residues. Per germline, CDR1 KGHDR and CDR2 SFDVKD. CDR3 loop: CTTSDSFAGDTGELFF. CDR3 DNA: TGTACCACCAGTGATTCCTTCGCGGGGGATACCGGGGAGCTGTTTTTT.

The chain carries TRBV7-8 and TRBJ1-5; D ambiguous. There are 15 residues in the CDR3. Trimming pared 5 bases from V and 3 bases from J, leaving 14 bases between. Germline loops: CDR1 SGHVS, CDR2 FQNEAQ. The CDR3 region is CASSLTRALNQPQHF. The CDR3 DNA reads as TGTGCCAGCAGCCTCACAAGGGCCCTCAATCAGCCCCAGCATTTT. Full variable domain (remainder filled in from reference TRBV7-8 and TRBJ1-5): GAGVSQSPRYKVAKRGQDVALRCDPISGHVSLFWYQQALGQGPEFLTYFQNEAQLDKSGLPSDRFFAERPEGSVSTLKIQRTQQEDSAVYLCASSLTRALNQPQHFGDGTRLSIL.

The rearrangement links TRBV19 to TRBJ1-6, with D unresolved. In germline, CDR1 is LNHDA, CDR2 SQIVND (reference sequence). The V and J ends lost 5 bases and 8 bases respectively, with 7 bases between them. The CDR3 is 12 residues long. CDR3 region: CASSWRHSPLHF. CDR3 DNA sequence: TGTGCCAGTAGTTGGAGGCATTCACCCCTCCACTTT.

V gene TRBV5-4 combines with J gene TRBJ1-5; 8 bases align to TRBD1. The V segment lost 0 bases and the J segment 0 bases; nucleotides outside the gene matches: 2. The CDR3 loop spans 16 amino acids. The germline CDR1 and CDR2 sequences are SGHNT and YYREEE (reference sequence). The CDR3 bases are TGTGCCAGCAGCTTGGGGGGACAGGATAGCAATCAGCCCCAGCATTTT. Protein product: CASSLGGQDSNQPQHF.

The table lists this clonotype with a few counts. A clone one base away is much larger, so this may be a read error. The chain uses TRBV20-1 and TRBJ2-5; TRBD1 agrees at 8 bases. This CDR3 has 15 residues. After removal of 3 bases from V and 1 base from J, the junction contained 7 bases not matched to a gene. CDR1 is DFQATT, CDR2 SNEGSKA, per germline (reference sequence). CDR3 region: CSASSGQAIQETQYF. The DNA of the CDR3 is TGCAGTGCTAGTTCGGGACAGGCTATCCAAGAGACCCAGTACTTC.

This clonotype occurred many times. The J gene is TRBJ2-3, the V gene TRBV12-3 or TRBV12-4; a possible D gene is TRBD1 (5 bases). V was cut by 7 bases and J by 1 base, with 15 bases left in between. The CDR3 is 15 residues long. The CDR3 DNA reads as TGTGCCAGCACACCTTTTGAACAGGGCACAGATACGCAGTATTTT. This codes for CASTPFEQGTDTQYF.

This clonotype appeared a few times. The chain couples TRBV4-1 to TRBJ1-1, with TRBD1 matching over 8 bases. The CDR3 totals 17 residues. CDR1 MGHRA and CDR2 YSYEKL come from the germline V gene. V shed 3 bases and J 1 base; nucleotides not matched to a gene: 10. The CDR3 DNA reads as TGCGCCAGCAGCCACTTAACTGCCGGGACAGGGAACACTGAAGCTTTCTTT. Translated, it gives CASSHLTAGTGNTEAFF.

There are a few counts of this clonotype. With a much larger clone just one base away, this may be a read error. The genes are TRBV19 and TRBJ2-1; TRBD2 is a possible D gene (7 bases). Germline assignment: CDR1 LNHDA and CDR2 SQIVND (reference sequence). The CDR3 consists of 16 residues. CDR3 in DNA: TGTGCCGGTAGTATTCCGCTAAGGGGGGGTTACAATGAGCAGTTCTTC. Amino acid sequence: CAGSIPLRGGYNEQFF.

To note about this clonotype: A much larger clone differs by one base, so this may be a read error. The chain is built from TRBV2 and TRBJ1-3, with TRBD1 as a possible D gene (6 bases). Germline V gives CDR1 SNHLY, CDR2 FYNNEI. The V end was cut by 6 bases, the J end by 4 bases, with 7 bases between. The CDR3 length is 12 residues. The CDR3 DNA reads as TGTGCCAGCAGCCAGGGGGGAAACACCATATATTTT. Encoded protein: CASSQGGNTIYF. Full variable domain (remainder filled in from reference TRBV2 and TRBJ1-3): EPEVTQTPSHQVTQMGQEVILRCVPISNHLYFYWYRQILGQKVEFLVSFYNNEISEKSEIFDDQFSVERPDGSNFTLKIRSTKLEDSAMYFCASSQGGNTIYFGEGSWLTVV.

Ten or more counts support this clonotype. This chain joins TRBV9 and TRBJ2-1; 14 bases are a match to TRBD2. With 3 bases clipped from V and 0 bases from J, the junction kept 11 bases outside the gene matches. Germline V gives CDR1 SGDLS, CDR2 YYNGEE. The CDR3 loop spans 20 amino acids. The CDR3 nucleotides read TGTGCCAGCAGCGCAGTGACTAGCGGGAGGGCCTTTTTCTCCTACAATGAGCAGTTCTTC. It translates to CASSAVTSGRAFFSYNEQFF.

The CDR3 reads CASPEGVRNPYGYTF. For the CDR3, the DNA is TGCGCCAGCCCCGAAGGGGTAAGGAACCCCTATGGCTACACCTTC. The chain couples TRBV10-1 to TRBJ1-2; tentatively, D is TRBD1 (5 bases). This CDR3 region has 15 residues. V lost 8 bases, J lost 4 bases, and 20 bases lay in between. Germline V gene sequence: CDR1 WNHNN, CDR2 SYGVQD (reference sequence).

The chain has TRBV9 and TRBJ1-2; 8 bases map to TRBD1. V lost 0 bases, J lost 8 bases, and 6 bases stayed unmatched. Per the germline V gene, CDR1 is SGDLS and CDR2 is YYNGEE. This CDR3 is built from 14 residues. CDR3 sequence (DNA): TGTGCCAGCAGCGTAGCCCAGGGGGCTGGAGGCTACACCTTC. This encodes CASSVAQGAGGYTF.

This chain links TRBV2 with TRBJ2-7, with D possibly TRBD2 on 6 matching bases. Trimming pared 3 bases from V and 5 bases from J, leaving 11 bases between. CDR1 and CDR2 (germline): SNHLY, FYNNEI. The CDR3 extends over 13 amino acids. This CDR3 reads CASSDGGVDEQYV. Here the CDR3 DNA reads TGTGCCAGCAGTGACGGCGGGGTGGACGAGCAGTACGTC.

V and J are TRBV24-1 and TRBJ2-1; perhaps TRBD2 as D (6 bases). Trimming removed 4 bases from V and 10 bases from J, with 10 bases in between. Per the germline V gene, CDR1 is KGHDR and CDR2 is SFDVKD. This CDR3 region has 12 residues. Written as DNA, the CDR3 is TGTGCCACCAGTGAGGAGGGTAAGGAGCAGTTCTTC. Its protein product is CATSEEGKEQFF.

The table lists this clonotype with many counts. Written as DNA, the CDR3 is TGTGCCAGTAAACCGGGGATAAACACTGAAGCTTTCTTT. Amino acid sequence: CASKPGINTEAFF. The gene calls are TRBV19 and TRBJ1-1; D is unclear. This CDR3 has 13 residues. The germline V and J ends were trimmed by 7 bases and 2 bases, with 11 bases remaining between them. Per germline, CDR1 LNHDA and CDR2 SQIVND (reference sequence).

The chain joins TRBV19 to TRBJ1-5; D remains ambiguous. V lost 3 bases and J 2 bases, leaving 2 bases between the germline ends. This CDR3 has 12 residues. CDR1 LNHDA and CDR2 SQIVND come from the germline V gene (reference sequence). The CDR3 nucleotides read TGTGCCAGTAGTATCGGCAATCAGCCCCAGCATTTT. Translating gives CASSIGNQPQHF.

This clonotype was counted a few times. The gene calls are TRBV2 and TRBJ1-1, with TRBD1 identical over 10 bases. The junction had 7 bases not matched to a gene; V was cut back by 7 bases and J by 5 bases. The CDR3 has 14 residues. From germline, CDR1 is SNHLY and CDR2 FYNNEI. The CDR3 DNA sequence: TGTGCCAGCACAAGACAGGGGGCAGGAACTGAAGCTTTCTTT. Translated: CASTRQGAGTEAFF.

This chain connects TRBV15 to TRBJ1-2; 10 positions agree with TRBD1. CDR3 length: 13 residues. Germline trimming cut 8 bases from V and 7 bases from J; bases unmatched to any gene: 7. CDR1 is LNHNV, CDR2 YYDKDF, per germline (reference sequence). Written as DNA, the CDR3 is TGTGCCACCTCCCCCGGGGACAGGGGTGGCTACACCTTC. Its translation: CATSPGDRGGYTF.

The chain recombines TRBV20-1 with TRBJ2-3; the match to TRBD2 covers 9 bases. V lost 4 bases and J lost 4; bases outside the gene matches: 9. Germline V gene sequence: CDR1 DFQATT, CDR2 SNEGSKA (reference sequence). The CDR3 length is 15 residues. CDR3: CSATSSAGGSDTQYF. In DNA, the CDR3 is TGCAGTGCTACGTCGTCAGCGGGGGGATCAGATACGCAGTATTTT.

The V gene is TRBV29-1, the J gene TRBJ2-7, with 10 nucleotides matching TRBD1. The V segment lost 6 bases and the J segment 0 bases; nucleotides outside the gene matches: 8. The CDR3 runs to 15 residues. Germline CDR1 and CDR2: SQVTM and ANQGSEA. The CDR3 loop reads CSVWTGGGGSYEQYF. CDR3 bases: TGCAGCGTATGGACAGGGGGAGGGGGCTCCTACGAGCAGTACTTC.

This clonotype was observed at least ten times. The V call is TRBV29-1, the J call TRBJ2-4, with 10 bases identical to TRBD1. CDR1 and CDR2 from the germline V gene are SQVTM and ANQGSEA. V lost 1 base to trimming and J lost 12 bases; unmatched junction nucleotides: 12. CDR3 length: 15 amino acids. The CDR3 nucleotides read TGCAGCGTTGAAGGGGCCCCGGGACAGGGGAAGAATCAGTACTTC. This translates into CSVEGAPGQGKNQYF.

This chain connects TRBV20-1 to TRBJ1-1; D is possibly TRBD1 (5 bases). Trimming stripped 5 bases from V and 3 bases from J, with 13 bases between. Germline CDR1 and CDR2: DFQATT and SNEGSKA (reference sequence). This CDR3 is 13 amino acids long. The CDR3 DNA is TGCAGTGCTCCCCAACAGGACGACACTGAAGCTTTCTTT. Protein product: CSAPQQDDTEAFF.